This TCR beta chain was profiled in a study of PD-1 blockade in classical Hodgkin lymphoma (TCRdb year 2020). For the wider study: Nivolumab dosing was 3 mg/kg intravenously every 2 weeks, continuing until either disease progression or unacceptable toxicity. The study used CyTOF and TCR beta sequencing to define a peripheral blood immune signature of response to PD-1 blockade in classical Hodgkin lymphoma. What the research found in general, with its limitations: Lower diversity was seen in patients whose nivolumab began less than 1 year after ASCT, and these patients were left out of later analyses so that immune reconstitution would not confound the results. Only a single clinical trial cohort was studied, and what caused the repertoire differences, possibly disease activity or prior therapy, remained undefined. CD4+ but not CD8+ TCR diversity rose significantly by C4D1 (p=0.0027 vs p=0.16), most apparent in complete responders (p=0.02). Baseline diversity similar to that of newly diagnosed patients was observed in trial patients achieving complete response, whereas significantly lower diversity was observed in partial responders and progressors. Baseline TCR diversity was reported to be lower in newly diagnosed patients than in healthy donors and to be lower still in relapsed/refractory patients.

A distance of 14 bases separates the germline ends of V and J, which lose 6 bases and 6 bases respectively. There are 14 amino acids in the CDR3, from cysteine to phenylalanine inclusive. Of the read, only the CDR3 DNA is kept; its 42 bases are in frame from base 1. CDR1 and CDR2 (MDHEN, SYDVKM) derive from the germline V gene. The Qiagen DNeasy kit was used to extract genomic DNA both from unsorted PBMCs and from the negatively selected CD4+ and CD8+ fractions. Using primers that anneal to V and J segments, immunoSEQ multiplex PCR amplified the TCR beta CDR3 regions. A synthetic immune receptor repertoire was used to minimize amplification bias, and any residual bias was removed computationally once sequencing was done. The published analysis was carried out like this. Custom Python scripts were used to quantify repertoire diversity as the Shannon entropy index. Unsorted, CD4+ and CD8+ repertoires were analyzed separately, except for combined analyses in which CD4+ and CD8+ sequences were merged in silico. Clonal expansion was defined as a frequency increase of at least 2-fold after treatment compared with C1D1, and clones undetected at baseline were assigned a pseudocount of 0.5. Clones with 0 or 1 copy at C1D1 were classified as singleton clones, and clones with 2 or more copies were classified as non-singleton clones. Clones expanded in unsorted samples were annotated as CD4+, CD8+ or unknown by matching protein sequences in sorted samples from the same patient. Wilcoxon tests were applied to paired samples to test diversity changes from C1D1 to C4D1. This is the immuneACCESS table as TCRdb keeps it, with only in-frame sequences that have V and J called. A part of the clones is gone; compared with another copy, unresolved V genes explain less than half, and the rest is unexplained. Clonal size and the V and J genes are those of that table, whereas D and trimming came from the DNA. This sample lists 30,000 or so clones; 80% to 95% were detected once. The biggest ten clones account for around 0.21% of the sample.

The time point label, read with the paper, signifies: cycle 1 day 1 (C1D1), immediately before nivolumab initiation. Every trial patient had relapsed following autologous stem cell transplantation, and prior brentuximab vedotin exposure was what differed among cohorts A, B and C. Magnetic negative selection with a Miltenyi CD4+ T cell isolation kit was used to purify CD4+ T cells from thawed PBMCs. A total of under 70 patients with relapsed/refractory classical Hodgkin lymphoma made up the trial cohort, and each patient's best overall response was complete response, partial response or progressive disease. Single-agent nivolumab was administered to trial patients in the multi-cohort phase II CheckMate 205 trial. Best overall response was determined by an independent review committee according to the 2007 International Working Group response criteria. Trial PBMCs were obtained immediately prior to nivolumab initiation (C1D1) and on therapy at cycle 2 day 1 and cycle 4 day 1. Peripheral blood was collected in 8 mL Vacutainer Cell Preparation Tubes, from which PBMCs were isolated by centrifugation and then cryopreserved. Purified CD4+ and CD8+ fractions were generated only in cases for which an additional PBMC sample was available. Magnetically labelled cells were removed on LS columns in a quadroMACS separator, and the flow-through was collected as the purified fraction.

In regard to this clone: The specificity of this receptor is unknown. Base quality data are lacking; no much larger clone is found one base away.

The receptor chain draws on TRBV28 and TRBJ2-2; the D segment cannot be called with confidence. The TCR originated in a human donor with classical Hodgkin lymphoma. This sample comprised CD4+ T cells from blood, obtained at baseline. The DNA sequence is as follows: TGTGCCAGCAGCCCCGTCGGTGGATCCGGGGAGCTGTTTTTT. Translated, it gives CASSPVGGSGELFF.